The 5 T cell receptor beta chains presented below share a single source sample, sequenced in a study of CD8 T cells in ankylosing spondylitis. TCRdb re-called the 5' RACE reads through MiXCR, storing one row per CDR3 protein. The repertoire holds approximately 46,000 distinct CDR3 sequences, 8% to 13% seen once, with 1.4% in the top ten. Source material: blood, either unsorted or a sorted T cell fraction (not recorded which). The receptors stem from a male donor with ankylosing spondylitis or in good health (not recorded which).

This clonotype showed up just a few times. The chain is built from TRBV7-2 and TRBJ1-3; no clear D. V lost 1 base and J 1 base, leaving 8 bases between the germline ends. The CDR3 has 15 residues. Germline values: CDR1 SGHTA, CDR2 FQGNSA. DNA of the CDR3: TGTGCCAGCAGCTTAGATACGGGATCTGGAAACACCATATATTTT. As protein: CASSLDTGSGNTIYF.

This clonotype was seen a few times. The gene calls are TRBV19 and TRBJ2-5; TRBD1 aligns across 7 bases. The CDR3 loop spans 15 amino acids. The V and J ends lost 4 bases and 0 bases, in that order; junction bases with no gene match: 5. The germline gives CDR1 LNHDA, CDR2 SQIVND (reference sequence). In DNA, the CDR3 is TGTGCCAGTAGTACCCCTGGGACAGACCAAGAGACCCAGTACTTC. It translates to CASSTPGTDQETQYF.

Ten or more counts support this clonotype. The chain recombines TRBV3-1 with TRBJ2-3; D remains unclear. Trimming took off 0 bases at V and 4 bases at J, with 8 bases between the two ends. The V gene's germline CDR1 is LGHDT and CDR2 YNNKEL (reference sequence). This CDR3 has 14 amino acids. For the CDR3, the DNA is TGTGCCAGCAGCCAAGATGGCGAGGCAGATACGCAGTATTTT. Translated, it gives CASSQDGEADTQYF.

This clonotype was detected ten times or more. CDR3 bases: TGTGCCAGCAGATTTGTAGGCAATCAGCCCCAGCATTTT. Amino acid sequence: CASRFVGNQPQHF. The chain carries TRBV12-3 or TRBV12-4 and TRBJ1-5; no definite D call. V was cut by 6 bases and J by 2 bases, with 8 bases left in between. The CDR3 has 13 amino acids.

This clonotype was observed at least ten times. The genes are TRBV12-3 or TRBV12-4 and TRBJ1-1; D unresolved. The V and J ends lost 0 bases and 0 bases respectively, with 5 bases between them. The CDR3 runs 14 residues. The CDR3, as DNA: TGTGCCAGCAGTTTAGCACACCTGAACACTGAAGCTTTCTTT. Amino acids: CASSLAHLNTEAFF.